What follows describes a single T cell receptor (beta chain). Its specificity is not known. The data stem from a study of OX40 agonist ivuxolimab in advanced cancers. Overall study: The patients received ivuxolimab by intravenous route every 2 weeks at 0.01 to 10 mg/kg. A partial response was reached by three patients: one with hepatocellular carcinoma and two with cutaneous melanoma. Overall study findings and caveats: Researchers did not determine the expanded peripheral T cells' antigen specificity. Also present in some nonresponders was a low level of normalized T-cell clonal expansion.

The V gene's germline CDR1 is MDHEN and CDR2 SYDVKM. V dropped 5 bases and J dropped 9; count of bases not matched to a gene: 7. CDR3 length: 16 residues. Sequenced by immunoSEQ multiplex PCR; TCRdb stores in-frame clones only, minus some. The top ten hold 11% of the sample, which has tens of thousands of clones, 80% to 90% seen once. Here the sequenced sample was CD4+ or CD8+ T cells sorted from blood, taken in a trial of the OX40 agonist ivuxolimab. This clonotype was sampled from an adult with an advanced solid tumor such as melanoma, head and neck, liver or kidney cancer. The chain links TRBV28 to TRBJ2-1, with 16 bases fitting TRBD2. CDR3 sequence: CASSPRGLAGGPEQFF. CDR3 nucleotide sequence: TGTGCCAGCAGTCCCCGGGGACTAGCGGGGGGGCCTGAGCAGTTCTTC.